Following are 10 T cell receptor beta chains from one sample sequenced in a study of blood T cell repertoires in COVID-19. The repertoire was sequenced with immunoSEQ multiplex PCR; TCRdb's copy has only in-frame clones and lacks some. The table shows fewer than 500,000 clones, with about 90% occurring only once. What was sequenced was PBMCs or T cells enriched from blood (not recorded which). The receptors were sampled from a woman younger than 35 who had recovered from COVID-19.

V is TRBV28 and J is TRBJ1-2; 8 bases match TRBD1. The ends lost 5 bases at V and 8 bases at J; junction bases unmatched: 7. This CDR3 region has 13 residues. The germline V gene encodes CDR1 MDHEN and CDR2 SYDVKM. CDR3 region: CASSPRGLGGYTF. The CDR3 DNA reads TGTGCCAGCAGTCCCAGGGGGCTGGGGGGCTACACCTTC.

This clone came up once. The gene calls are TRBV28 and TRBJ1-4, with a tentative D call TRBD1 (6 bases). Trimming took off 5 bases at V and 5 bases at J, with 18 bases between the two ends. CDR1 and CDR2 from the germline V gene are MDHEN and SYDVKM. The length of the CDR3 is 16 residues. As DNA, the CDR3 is TGTGCCAGCAGTCTCACTGCAGGGGCCAAGAATGAAAAACTGTTTTTT. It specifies CASSLTAGAKNEKLFF.

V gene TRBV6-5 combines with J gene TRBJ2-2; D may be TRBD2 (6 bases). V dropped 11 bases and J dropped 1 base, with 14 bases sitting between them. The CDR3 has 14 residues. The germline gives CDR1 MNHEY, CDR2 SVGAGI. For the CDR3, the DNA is TGTGCCTTAACTATGGGACTGAACACCGGGGAGCTGTTTTTT. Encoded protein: CALTMGLNTGELFF.

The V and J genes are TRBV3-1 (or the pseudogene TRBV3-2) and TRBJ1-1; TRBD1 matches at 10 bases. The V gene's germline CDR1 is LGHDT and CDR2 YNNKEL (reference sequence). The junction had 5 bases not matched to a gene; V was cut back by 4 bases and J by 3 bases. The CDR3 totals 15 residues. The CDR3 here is CASSPWDRGYTEAFF. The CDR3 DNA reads TGTGCCAGCAGCCCCTGGGACAGGGGATACACTGAAGCTTTCTTT.

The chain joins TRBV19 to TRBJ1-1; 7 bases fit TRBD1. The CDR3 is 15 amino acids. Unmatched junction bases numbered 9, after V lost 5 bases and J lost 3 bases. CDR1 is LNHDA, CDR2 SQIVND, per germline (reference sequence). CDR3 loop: CASSPTTGFDTEAFF. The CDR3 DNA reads TGTGCCAGTAGTCCTACGACAGGGTTTGACACTGAAGCTTTCTTT. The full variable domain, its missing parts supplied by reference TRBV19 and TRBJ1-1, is DGGITQSPKYLFRKEGQNVTLSCEQNLNHDAMYWYRQDPGQGLRLIYYSQIVNDFQKGDIAEGYSVSREKKESFPLTVTSAQKNPTAFYLCASSPTTGFDTEAFFGQGTRLTVV.

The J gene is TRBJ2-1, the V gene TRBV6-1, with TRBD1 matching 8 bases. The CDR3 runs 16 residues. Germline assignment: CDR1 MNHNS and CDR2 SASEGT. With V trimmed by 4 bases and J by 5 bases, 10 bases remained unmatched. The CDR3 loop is CASSARGTGKHNEQFF. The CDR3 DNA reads TGTGCCAGCAGTGCCCGGGGGACAGGTAAACACAATGAGCAGTTCTTC.

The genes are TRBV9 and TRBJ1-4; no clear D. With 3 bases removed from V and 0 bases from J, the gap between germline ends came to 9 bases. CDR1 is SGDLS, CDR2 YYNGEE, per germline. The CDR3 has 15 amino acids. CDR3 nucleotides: TGTGCCAGCAGCGCTTCAGGCGCAACTAATGAAAAACTGTTTTTT. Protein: CASSASGATNEKLFF. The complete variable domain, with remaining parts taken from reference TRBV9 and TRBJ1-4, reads DSGVTQTPKHLITATGQRVTLRCSPRSGDLSVYWYQQSLDQGLQFLIQYYNGEERAKGNILERFSAQQFPDLHSELNLSSLELGDSALYFCASSASGATNEKLFFGSGTQLSVL.

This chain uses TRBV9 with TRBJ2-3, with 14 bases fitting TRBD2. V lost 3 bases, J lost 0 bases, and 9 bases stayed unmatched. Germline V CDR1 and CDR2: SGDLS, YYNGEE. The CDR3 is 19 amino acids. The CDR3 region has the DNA TGTGCCAGCAGCGAGCGAGGACTAGCGGGGGGTTCTAGCACAGATACGCAGTATTTT. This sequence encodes CASSERGLAGGSSTDTQYF.

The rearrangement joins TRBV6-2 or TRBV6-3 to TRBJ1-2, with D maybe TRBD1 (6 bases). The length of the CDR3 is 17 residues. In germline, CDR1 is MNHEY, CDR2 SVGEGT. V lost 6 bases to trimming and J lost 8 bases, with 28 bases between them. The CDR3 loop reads CASSPGGGANSLRGYTF. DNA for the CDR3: TGTGCCAGCAGCCCTGGAGGGGGGGCAAATTCTTTGCGGGGCTACACCTTC.

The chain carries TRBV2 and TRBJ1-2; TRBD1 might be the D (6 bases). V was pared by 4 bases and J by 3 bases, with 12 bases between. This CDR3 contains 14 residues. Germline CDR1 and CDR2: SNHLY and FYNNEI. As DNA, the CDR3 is TGTGCCAGCAGTGTTGTGGGGGCTGACTATGGCTACACCTTC. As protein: CASSVVGADYGYTF.